This note documents a single T cell receptor beta chain sequence. In the original workflow: Reference gene primers were amplified, and this amplification served to estimate nucleated cell counts. Repertoires were generated with immunoSEQ multiplex PCR, while TCRdb's copy carries only in-frame clones and drops some. The V and J calls and clone size were taken over from that table, and D and trimming were inferred from the DNA. The data contain roughly 110,000 clones, around 75% of them seen just once; the ten biggest clones take up approximately 0.9%. The source of the sample is a study of blood T cell repertoires in COVID-19. The germline V gene encodes CDR1 SGHVS and CDR2 FNYEAQ. Germline trimming cut 1 base from V and 6 bases from J; bases unmatched to any gene: 7. The CDR3 covers 17 residues.

This clonotype was obtained from a human donor with acute or convalescent COVID-19. The donor label of this sample is uncertain. The sequenced material came from peripheral blood. The J gene is TRBJ1-5, the V gene TRBV7-6, with TRBD1 matching 12 bases. The DNA of the CDR3 is TGTGCCAGCAGCTTAGGGGGGGACAGGGGGCGAGGTCAGCCCCAGCATTTT. Amino acid sequence: CASSLGGDRGRGQPQHF.